The T cell receptor (delta chain) under discussion was sequenced for a study of gammadelta T cells in human blood. TCRdb redid the clone calls on the RT-PCR reads with CATT. The sample has more than 600 delta-chain clones; 10% to 13% are singletons. V lost 4 bases, J lost 5 bases, and 7 bases stayed unmatched. The CDR3 is 15 amino acids. Looked up from germline, CDR1 is GEAIGNYY and CDR2 is EKD. Findings and caveats of the study: Polyclonal expansion of innate γδ T cells after birth appeared microbially driven.

Concerning this clone: Its antigen is as yet unknown.

Input material: Vgamma9Vdelta2 gamma-delta T cells from adult blood. The receptor was isolated from a human donor. The genes are TRDV2 and TRDJ1, with 12 bases aligning to TRDD3. CDR3 loop: CACDSLGDTRDKLIF. DNA of the CDR3: TGTGCCTGTGATTCACTGGGGGATACAAGAGATAAACTCATCTTT.